This T cell receptor (beta chain) was sequenced during a study of cytomegalovirus exposure and HLA in healthy donors. On the study more broadly: Across some 400 genotyped donors, more than 75% landed in the Caucasian-associated ancestry cluster. The study, taken as a whole, reports: There were 150 to 200 TCR beta chains listed as cytomegalovirus-associated. The majority of TCR sequences were rare, yet some public TCRs appeared in many donors.

PCR amplification relied on 60 Vbeta primers (plus 13 Jbeta primers). TCRdb's copy holds only in-frame clones and misses some; the assay was immunoSEQ multiplex PCR. This sample has 120,000 or so clones, with about 8.6% found just once. The CDR3 is 13 residues long. Trimming took off 4 bases at V and 17 bases at J, with 21 bases between the two ends. Germline lookup yields CDR1 SGHDT and CDR2 YYEEEE. A word on this clone: What it recognizes is unknown.

The sequenced material came from PBMCs. This sequence was found in a woman aged 40 to 49 in good health and CMV-seropositive. The chain has TRBV5-6 and TRBJ1-4, with a possible D match to TRBD1 (5 bases). The CDR3 loop is CASSRDSGGLRFF. CDR3 nucleotide sequence: TGTGCCAGCAGCCGGGACTCCGGAGGACTACGCTTTTTT.